A single T cell receptor (beta chain) is shown here with its context. Antigen specificity is unknown. These data originate in a study of T cell responses to AZD1222 COVID-19 vaccine. Study overall: Some second doses came at about 4 weeks and others at about 12 weeks; these were pooled.

Overall study results and limits: Following two doses of AZD1222, Spike-specific TCR breadth and depth rose. It should be noted that donors were predominantly white British and more often female, and clonal diversity was possibly underestimated.

Data came from immunoSEQ multiplex PCR; TCRdb stores just in-frame clones and leaves some out. Among about 120,000 clones listed, just over 85% were seen once. CDR3 length: 16 residues. V was clipped by 5 bases and J by 1 base, with 17 bases between them. Germline lookup yields CDR1 MNHNY and CDR2 SVGAGI (reference sequence). The sample consisted of peripheral blood, taken on day 0 of AZD1222 vaccination. The chain combines TRBV6-6 with TRBJ1-1; D may be TRBD1 (5 bases). The receptor comes from an adult in good health. CDR3 in amino acids: CASSSAIGGANTEAFF. CDR3 bases: TGTGCCAGCAGTAGCGCGATTGGAGGGGCGAACACTGAAGCTTTCTTT.